The subject of this entry is one T cell receptor (beta chain). Germline V gene sequence: CDR1 MGHRA, CDR2 YSYEKL. V shed 4 bases, J shed 2 bases, and the junction held 6 bases outside the gene matches. This CDR3 has 17 amino acids. Original methodology: Estimation of nucleated cell counts was performed using reference gene primer amplification. Assay used: immunoSEQ multiplex PCR; TCRdb lists only in-frame clones, some missing. Clone size and V and J calls were adopted from that table, with D and trimming inferred from the DNA. The sample yields hundreds of thousands of clones, 88% seen once. The sample belongs to a study of blood T cell repertoires in COVID-19. The overall study: Some COVID-19 samples were acute and others convalescent; all came from the United States, Italy and Spain.

Material: peripheral blood. This receptor was obtained from a man between 18 and 35 years old with active or convalescent COVID-19. This rearrangement joins TRBV4-1 to TRBJ2-5, with 14 positions matching TRBD2. CDR3: CASSPGTSGGWQETQYF. CDR3 bases: TGCGCCAGCAGCCCCGGGACTAGCGGGGGATGGCAAGAGACCCAGTACTTC.